This T cell receptor (beta chain) comes out of a study of blood T cell repertoires in COVID-19. Study background: Samples came from the United States, Italy and Spain, spanning acute and convalescent COVID-19. PBMCs, B-cell-depleted T cells, or T cells provided the cDNA or gDNA that made up the material.

There are 16 residues in the CDR3. CDR1 is SNHLY, CDR2 FYNNEI, per germline. The V segment lost 9 bases and the J segment 5 bases; nucleotides outside the gene matches: 13. This clone was detected only once. TCRdb's table, derived via immunoSEQ multiplex PCR, lists solely in-frame clones and lacks some. The sample includes about 670,000 clones, approximately 90% of them seen just once. The TCR sequence derives from a woman aged 18-29 years with acute or convalescent COVID-19. This chain uses TRBV2 with TRBJ1-1; 12 nucleotides agree with TRBD1. The sequenced material came from peripheral blood. CDR3 in DNA: TGTGCCAGAAACTTAGCGGGACAGGGGGCGAGAACTGAAGCTTTCTTT. Protein: CARNLAGQGARTEAFF.